This record covers a single TCR beta chain. Its antigen remains unknown. This record belongs to a study of T cell repertoires in cytomegalovirus infection. Across the whole study: CMV infection together with matching HLA type was indicated by public TCR beta signatures.

Study findings and constraints: The response measured ex vivo was dominated by TCR beta clonotypes (HLA-C-restricted and CMV-specific). Summed frequency of shared TCR beta families picked out CMV carriers who also had the relevant HLA.

The CDR3 is 12 residues long. Germline CDR1 and CDR2: DFQATT and SNEGSKA (reference sequence). Trimming pared 1 base from V and 7 bases from J, leaving 10 bases between. From the reads, TCRdb called clonotypes with MiXCR, one entry per CDR3 protein. Altogether around 630,000 distinct CDR3 sequences are present, 20% to 25% being singletons, with the ten largest covering 7.5% to 9%. The chain couples TRBV20-1 to TRBJ2-5, with unresolved D. Source material: CD8+ T cells from PBMCs. The TCR comes from a human donor in good health (CMV status not recorded). Some clones in this sample may be carry-over from other donors' samples. CDR3 sequence (DNA): TGCAGTGCTAGAGGCTACTTAGGGACCCAGTACTTC. Translation: CSARGYLGTQYF.